Below are 5 T cell receptor beta chains sequenced from a single sample in a study of cytomegalovirus exposure and HLA in healthy donors. Libraries were prepared by immunoSEQ multiplex PCR; TCRdb keeps only in-frame clonotypes and omits some of them. The data show around 150,000 clones, 91% seen once. Sequences were obtained from PBMCs. These receptors originate from a man in his late teens or twenties in good health and CMV-seronegative.

The V gene is TRBV30, the J gene TRBJ2-3; D perhaps matches TRBD1 (5 bases). V was pared by 2 bases and J by 0 bases, with 18 bases between. In germline, CDR1 is GTSNPN, CDR2 SVGIG (reference sequence). This CDR3 has 17 residues. The CDR3 bases are TGTGCCTGGAGTCCCTATGACAGATTTACTAGCACAGATACGCAGTATTTT. This translates into CAWSPYDRFTSTDTQYF.

The chain has TRBV6-1 and TRBJ1-1; 8 positions agree with TRBD1. Unmatched junction bases numbered 6, after V lost 6 bases and J lost 3 bases. Germline V gives CDR1 MNHNS, CDR2 SASEGT. The CDR3 spans 14 residues. The CDR3 coding sequence is TGTGCCAGCAGAGCGGACAGGGACGACACTGAAGCTTTCTTT. Residues: CASRADRDDTEAFF.

V usage is TRBV18 and J usage is TRBJ1-5, with 7 bases fitting TRBD1. The CDR3 extends over 17 amino acids. The V segment lost 3 bases and the J segment 2 bases; nucleotides outside the gene matches: 10. Germline V gene data show CDR1 as KGHSH and CDR2 as LQKENI. The CDR3 spells CASSPGTARSGNQPQHF. The CDR3 DNA reads TGTGCCAGCTCACCCGGGACAGCGAGAAGCGGCAATCAGCCCCAGCATTTT. Looking up the rest from reference TRBV18 and TRBJ1-5 gives the full variable domain: NAGVMQNPRHLVRRRGQEARLRCSPMKGHSHVYWYRQLPEEGLKFMVYLQKENIIDESGMPKERFSAEFPKEGPSILRIQQVVRGDSAAYFCASSPGTARSGNQPQHFGDGTRLSIL.

A single count supports this clone. CDR3 bases: TGCGCCAGCAGCTCCGGACTGAAATACAATGAGCAGTTCTTC. Residues: CASSSGLKYNEQFF. The chain combines TRBV5-1 with TRBJ2-1; D might be TRBD2 (5 bases). Germline V gives CDR1 SGHRS, CDR2 YFSETQ. The CDR3 length is 14 residues. Between the trimmed V and J ends, which lost 3 bases and 4 bases, there was a span of 11 bases.

The V gene is TRBV12-5, the J gene TRBJ1-2; possibly TRBD1 for D (5 bases). Trimming removed 0 bases at V and 8 bases at J, with 16 bases between. The CDR3 is 15 residues long. Germline V CDR1 and CDR2: LGHNT, FRNRAP. The CDR3 coding sequence is TGTGCTAGTGGTTTGGTAATGGGGCAGGGCGGCGGCTACACCTTC. Protein: CASGLVMGQGGGYTF.